Given below is one T cell receptor (beta chain) in context. What antigen it recognizes has not been identified. Per-nucleotide qualities are absent, and no much larger clonotype sits a single base away. The protocol used for the library was the immunoSEQ multiplex PCR assay. Turning to the authors' computational methods: A statistical classification framework was developed to diagnose cytomegalovirus status using the catalog of TCR beta chain sequences. The table comes from immuneACCESS by way of TCRdb, which keeps in-frame sequences with V and J called. Part of the clones is missing from these tables; in studies checked, under half for an unresolved V gene and the rest for unknown reasons. From that table come the V and J calls and clone size; the DNA was used to work out D and trimming. Counted in this sample were around 90,000 clones; 84% of them appeared once. Roughly 12% of the sample lies in the top ten.

The data were taken from a study of cytomegalovirus exposure and HLA in healthy donors listed by TCRdb under 2017. Study-level background: According to a later analysis, the roughly 120 validation repertoires were produced on the same platform as the approximately 610 repertoires of the first cohort. The study aimed to test whether cataloging public T cell receptors could reveal signatures of past pathogen exposure. A separate validation cohort of roughly 120 different subjects was used in addition to the roughly 700-subject first cohort. The study combined high-throughput TCR immunosequencing, statistical association of individual TCRs with disease status, and machine learning to predict cytomegalovirus infection status. Overall study outcomes, separate from this receptor: In the study, 150 to 200 TCR beta chains were listed as associated with cytomegalovirus. Subsequent analysis determined that TCRs grouped into clusters in the first cohort also showed a tendency toward co-occurrence across the roughly 110 validation repertoires, and 94% of cluster scores exceeded 0. The validation cohort had no HLA typing available for a later analysis, so co-occurrence within that cohort was assessed over all 120 or so repertoires. A few of the identified cytomegalovirus-associated TCR beta chains were confirmed in vitro to be specific for cytomegalovirus antigens. In both the original and validation cohorts, the classifier was reported to diagnose cytomegalovirus status with high specificity and sensitivity. Across donors, most TCR sequences were observed very rarely, whereas some public TCRs were present in many individuals. The authors suggested that the approach could potentially be generalized to other disease states and immunological phenotypes.

The donors were included in the validation cohort of 120 subjects, a group kept apart from the roughly 730-subject first cohort. Based on the germline V gene, the CDR1 and CDR2 sequences are SNHLY and FYNNEI. From the cysteine through the phenylalanine, the CDR3 covers 12 amino acids. Only CDR3 DNA is held: 36 bases, read in frame from base 1. V is pared back by 7 bases and J by 0 bases, with 6 bases lying between the germline termini. The V and J segments used are TRBV2 and TRBJ1-1; no confident D gene assignment can be made. This TCR was sampled from a woman aged 18-35 years in good health and CMV-seropositive. The material sequenced was PBMCs. The bases are TGTGCCAGCAAGCGTTTGAACACTGAAGCTTTCTTT. Its coded protein is CASKRLNTEAFF. With all but the CDR3 taken from the reference TRBV2 and TRBJ1-1 genes, the full variable domain is: EPEVTQTPSHQVTQMGQEVILRCVPISNHLYFYWYRQILGQKVEFLVSFYNNEISEKSEIFDDQFSVERPDGSNFTLKIRSTKLEDSAMYFCASKRLNTEAFFGQGTRLTVV.